The 2 T cell receptor beta chains reported below all come from one sample, sequenced in a study of blood T cells in healthy people across ages. The authors ran a second PCR of 7 to 11 cycles using a sample-barcoded 5' primer and a J-beta primer mix. TCRdb passed the 5' RACE reads through MiXCR, listing each CDR3 protein once. The table includes 800,000 to 950,000 distinct CDR3 sequences, 25% to 35% detected once. These data also featured in a second study, about T cells of mothers and their children.

Sequenced material: blood. Source of these receptors: a woman in her 40s in good health.

This clonotype has more than one count but fewer than ten. The chain links TRBV6-6 to TRBJ2-5, with 7 bases matching TRBD1. CDR3 length: 16 residues. Germline trimming cut 9 bases from V and 1 base from J; bases unmatched to any gene: 14. Germline values: CDR1 MNHNY, CDR2 SVGAGI (reference sequence). The CDR3 DNA reads as TGTGCCAGTCTTTCCAACAGGGGTGGACTCCAAGAGACCCAGTACTTC. Amino acids: CASLSNRGGLQETQYF.

This chain connects TRBV29-1 to TRBJ2-1; tentatively, D is TRBD1 or TRBD2 (5 bases each). Trimming took 6 bases from V and 10 from J, leaving 19 bases between them. The length of the CDR3 is 13 residues. In germline, CDR1 is SQVTM, CDR2 ANQGSEA. The CDR3 sequence is CSVGVTGAREQFF. For the CDR3, the DNA is TGCAGCGTGGGGGTCACGGGCGCCCGGGAGCAGTTCTTC.